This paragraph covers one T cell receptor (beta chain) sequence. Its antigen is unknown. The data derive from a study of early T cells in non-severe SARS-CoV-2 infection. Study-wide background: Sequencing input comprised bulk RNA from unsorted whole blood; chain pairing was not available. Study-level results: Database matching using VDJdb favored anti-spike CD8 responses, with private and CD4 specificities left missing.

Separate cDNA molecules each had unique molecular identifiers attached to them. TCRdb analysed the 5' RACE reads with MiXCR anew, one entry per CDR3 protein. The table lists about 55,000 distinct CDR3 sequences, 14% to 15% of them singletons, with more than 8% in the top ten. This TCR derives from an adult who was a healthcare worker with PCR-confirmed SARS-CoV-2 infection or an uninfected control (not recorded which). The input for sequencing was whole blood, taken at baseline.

In DNA form, the CDR3 reads TGTGCCAGCAGCGCAAGGGACAGGCGATCTAGCACAGATACGCAGTATTTT. The encoded protein is CASSARDRRSSTDTQYF. The chain couples TRBV9 to TRBJ2-3; 8 nucleotides agree with TRBD1. The CDR3 runs to 17 residues. J gave up 0 bases and V 3 bases, and 9 bases lay outside the gene matches. Germline loops: CDR1 SGDLS, CDR2 YYNGEE.